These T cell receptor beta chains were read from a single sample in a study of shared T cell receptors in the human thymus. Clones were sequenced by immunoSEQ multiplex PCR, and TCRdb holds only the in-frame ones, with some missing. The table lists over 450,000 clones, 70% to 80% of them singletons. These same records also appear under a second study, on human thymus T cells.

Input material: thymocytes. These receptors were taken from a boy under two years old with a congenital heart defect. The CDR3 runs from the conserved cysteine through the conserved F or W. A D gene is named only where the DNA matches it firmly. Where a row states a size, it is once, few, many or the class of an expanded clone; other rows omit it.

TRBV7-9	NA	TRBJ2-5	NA	TGTGCCAGCAGCTTAGAGTCACAGGGACCCTCCTACCAAGAGACCCAGTACTTC	CASSLESQGPSYQETQYF
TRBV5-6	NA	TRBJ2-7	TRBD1	TGTGCCAGCAGCCCGCGGGGACAGGATCACGAGCAGTACTTC	CASSPRGQDHEQYF
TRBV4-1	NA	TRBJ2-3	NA	TGCGCCAGCAGCCAAGTCCCGGGTACAGGGTTGAGCACAGATACGCAGTATTTT	CASSQVPGTGLSTDTQYF
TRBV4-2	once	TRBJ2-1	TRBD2	TGTGCCAGCAGCCAAGGGGCCTCTAGCGGGAAATACAATGAGCAGTTCTTC	CASSQGASSGKYNEQFF
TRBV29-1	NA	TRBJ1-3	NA	TGCAGCGTTCAAATTAGACGGGACACCATATATTTT	CSVQIRRDTIYF
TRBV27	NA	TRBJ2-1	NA	TGTGCCAGCAGTGCCTCGGGTGAGCAGTTCTTC	CASSASGEQFF
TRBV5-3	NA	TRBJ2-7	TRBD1	TGTGCCAGAAGCAACGGACAGGACCCAGGTGGGTACGAGCAGTACTTC	CARSNGQDPGGYEQYF
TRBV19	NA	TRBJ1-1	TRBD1	TGTGCCAGTAGTATAATGGGTGGACAGGCTGAAGCTTTCTTT	CASSIMGGQAEAFF
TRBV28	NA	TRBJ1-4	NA	TGTGCCAGCATTCAAGCAGGCGAAAAACTGTTTTTT	CASIQAGEKLFF
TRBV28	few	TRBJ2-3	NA	TGTGCCAGCAGGGCATTATTGAAAGAAACAGATACGCAGTATTTT	CASRALLKETDTQYF
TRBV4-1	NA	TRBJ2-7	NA	TGCGCCAGCAGCCCGGGGGAAGGTCTCGAGCAGTACTTC	CASSPGEGLEQYF
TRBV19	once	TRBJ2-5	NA	TGTGCCAGTATAGGGCAGGGAGAGACCCAGTACTTC	CASIGQGETQYF
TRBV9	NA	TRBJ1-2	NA	TGTGCCAGCAGGGAGACCTCAGGGGAAGGCTACACCTTC	CASRETSGEGYTF
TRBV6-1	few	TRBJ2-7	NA	TGTGCCAGCAGTGGTAGTAGCTCCTACGAGCAGTACTTC	CASSGSSSYEQYF
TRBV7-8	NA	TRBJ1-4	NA	TGTGCCAGCAGCTCACAGGGCTCTAATGAAAAACTGTTTTTT	CASSSQGSNEKLFF
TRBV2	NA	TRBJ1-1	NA	TGTGCCAGCAGTGAACCGGGGGGACACCCTGCGAACACTGAAGCTTTCTTT	CASSEPGGHPANTEAFF
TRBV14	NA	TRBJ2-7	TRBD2	TGTGCCAGCAGCCGCGGGACTAGCGGGTCAGGGGAACAGTACTTC	CASSRGTSGSGEQYF
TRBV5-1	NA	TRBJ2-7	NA	TGCGCCAGCAGGGCCGGGGTTGAAAACTTAACGTCCTACGAGCAGTACTTC	CASRAGVENLTSYEQYF
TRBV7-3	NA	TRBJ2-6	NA	TGTGCCAGCAGCTTAGACCAGCGGCATTCTGGGGCCAACGTCCTGACTTTC	CASSLDQRHSGANVLTF
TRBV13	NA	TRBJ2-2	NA	TGTGCCAGCAGCTTAAGGCGGCCTGGCTTGGCCGGGGAGCTGTTTTTT	CASSLRRPGLAGELFF
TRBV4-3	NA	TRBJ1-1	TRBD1	TGCGCCAGCAGCCAAGAAGGAGACAGGGGCACTGAAGCTTTCTTT	CASSQEGDRGTEAFF
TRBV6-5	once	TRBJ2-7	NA	TGTGCCAGCAGTTATTTAAGCGGACTGAGCACCTACGAGCAGTACTTC	CASSYLSGLSTYEQYF
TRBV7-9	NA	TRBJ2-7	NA	TGTGCCAGCAGCTTAACCTCCACCGGGGGGCACGAGCAGTACTTC	CASSLTSTGGHEQYF
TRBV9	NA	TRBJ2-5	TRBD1	TGTGCCAGCAGCGTAGAAAGTCCGGGACAGGGCAGAGAGACCCAGTACTTC	CASSVESPGQGRETQYF
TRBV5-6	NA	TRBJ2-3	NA	TGTGCCAGCAGCTTGAGTACGGTGATAGATACGCAGTATTTT	CASSLSTVIDTQYF
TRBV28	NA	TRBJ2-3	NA	TGTGCCAGCAGTTGTTCACTAGTGGGCACAGATACGCAGTATTTT	CASSCSLVGTDTQYF
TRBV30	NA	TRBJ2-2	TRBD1	TGTGCCTGGGCCCGGGACAGGAACACCGGGGAGCTGTTTTTT	CAWARDRNTGELFF
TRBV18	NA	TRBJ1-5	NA	TGTGCCAGCTCACCCCTGAAGATCGAGGGATGCAATCAGCCCCAGCATTTT	CASSPLKIEGCNQPQHF
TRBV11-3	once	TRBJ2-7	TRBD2	TGTGCCAGCAGCTCCCCCCCTAGCGGGAGGGTGGTATCCTACGAGCAGTACTTC	CASSSPPSGRVVSYEQYF
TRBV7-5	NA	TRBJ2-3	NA	TGTGTCAGAAGCCTACTCACAGATACGCAGTATTTT	CVRSLLTDTQYF
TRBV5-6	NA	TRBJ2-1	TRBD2	TGTGCCAGCAGCTTGGCAGTTACTAGCGGGAGAAGCTATGAGCAGTTCTTC	CASSLAVTSGRSYEQFF
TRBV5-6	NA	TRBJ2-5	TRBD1	TGTGCCAGCGGAACCCGAGGGGGCCCGGGGGAGACCCAGTACTTC	CASGTRGGPGETQYF
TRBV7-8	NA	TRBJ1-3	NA	TGTGCCAGCAGCTTGGGGCGGAGGGGACCTGGAAACACCATATATTTT	CASSLGRRGPGNTIYF
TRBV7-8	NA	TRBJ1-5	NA	TGTGCCAGCAGCCGGACGGGAAATAGCAATCAGCCCCAGCATTTT	CASSRTGNSNQPQHF
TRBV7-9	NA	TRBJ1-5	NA	TGTGCCAGCAGCTTACAGGGTAGCAATCAGCCCCAGCATTTT	CASSLQGSNQPQHF
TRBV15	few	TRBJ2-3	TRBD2	TGTGCCACCAGCAGAAACCCACCCCGACTAGCGGGAGGCACAGATACGCAGTATTTT	CATSRNPPRLAGGTDTQYF
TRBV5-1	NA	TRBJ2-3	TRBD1	TGCGCCAGCAGCTTGTCCGGACAGGGAGCAGATACGCAGTATTTT	CASSLSGQGADTQYF
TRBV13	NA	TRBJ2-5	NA	TGTGCCAGCATCAAAAGGGGGGGAATGTACCAAGAGACCCAGTACTTC	CASIKRGGMYQETQYF
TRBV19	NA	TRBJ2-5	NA	TGTGCCAGTAGTCCTTTTTTTGTCGGGATTCAAGAGACCCAGTACTTC	CASSPFFVGIQETQYF
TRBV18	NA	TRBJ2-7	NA	TGTGCCAGCTCACCAGACCGGGACAAAAGGACCTACGAGCAGTACTTC	CASSPDRDKRTYEQYF
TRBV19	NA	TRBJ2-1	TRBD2	TGTGCCAGTAGTGCAGGCGGGGGCTCCTACAATGAGCAGTTCTTC	CASSAGGGSYNEQFF
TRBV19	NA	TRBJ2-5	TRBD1	TGTGCCAGTAGACCCGACAGGGGGCCCCTCCAAGAGACCCAGTACTTC	CASRPDRGPLQETQYF
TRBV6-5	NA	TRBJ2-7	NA	TGTGCCACCCAAGACAGGCACGAGCAGTACTTC	CATQDRHEQYF
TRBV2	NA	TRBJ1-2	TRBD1	TGTGCCAGCAGTGAACCCGGGACAGGGGGCGCGTTAGGCTACACCTTC	CASSEPGTGGALGYTF
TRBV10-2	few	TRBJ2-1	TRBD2	TGCGCCAGCCTCAGGACTAGCGTTAACAATGAGCAGTTCTTC	CASLRTSVNNEQFF
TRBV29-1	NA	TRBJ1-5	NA	TGCAGCGTTCCTCAAGGGGGAACCCTTAGCAATCAGCCCCAGCATTTT	CSVPQGGTLSNQPQHF
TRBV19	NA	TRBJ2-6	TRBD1	TGTGCCAGTAGAAGGGGACAGGGCTGCTCTGGGGCCAACGTCCTGACTTTC	CASRRGQGCSGANVLTF
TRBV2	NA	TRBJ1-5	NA	TGTGCCAGCAGAGCGGACGGTAGCAATCAGCCCCAGCATTTT	CASRADGSNQPQHF